These 19 T cell receptor beta chains originate from one sample sequenced in a study of blood T cell repertoires in COVID-19. Clones were sequenced by immunoSEQ multiplex PCR, and TCRdb holds only the in-frame ones, with some missing. The sample shows hundreds of thousands of clones, roughly 87% of them seen only once. Sequenced material: PBMCs or T cells enriched from blood (not recorded which). The receptors were sampled from a woman between 25 and 40 years old who had recovered from COVID-19.

This chain links TRBV7-8 with TRBJ1-1, with no clear D. V dropped 0 bases and J dropped 0 bases, with 11 bases sitting between them. Germline V gives CDR1 SGHVS, CDR2 FQNEAQ. CDR3 length: 16 residues. CDR3 protein: CASSLALASMNTEAFF. The CDR3 bases are TGTGCCAGCAGCTTAGCGCTAGCAAGTATGAACACTGAAGCTTTCTTT.

The gene calls are TRBV7-6 and TRBJ1-5; a possible D gene is TRBD1 (6 bases). The CDR3 length is 14 residues. V shed 1 base and J shed 7 bases, with 11 bases lying between them. Germline CDR1 SGHVS, CDR2 FNYEAQ. CDR3 DNA sequence: TGTGCCAGCAGCTTAGGCGCAGGGGCACAGCCCCAGCATTTT. The encoded protein is CASSLGAGAQPQHF.

The rearrangement uses TRBV27 and TRBJ2-5; 10 bases map to TRBD2. Per germline, CDR1 MNHEY and CDR2 SMNVEV (reference sequence). After removal of 8 bases from V and 5 bases from J, the junction contained 5 bases not matched to a gene. The CDR3 is 13 amino acids. CDR3 in DNA: TGTGCCAGCGGCAGCGGGGGGGAGGAGACCCAGTACTTC. Translation gives CASGSGGEETQYF.

The genes are TRBV28 and TRBJ1-5; 10 bases fit TRBD1. V shed 6 bases, J shed 4 bases, and the junction held 6 bases outside the gene matches. Germline V gene data show CDR1 as MDHEN and CDR2 as SYDVKM. The CDR3 contains 15 residues. CDR3 DNA: TGTGCCAGCAGGCCCGGGACAGGGGTAAATCAGCCCCAGCATTTT. Its translation: CASRPGTGVNQPQHF.

V gene TRBV15 combines with J gene TRBJ1-2, with TRBD1 identical over 11 bases. V shed 1 base and J 6 bases; nucleotides not matched to a gene: 4. Per the germline V gene, CDR1 is LNHNV and CDR2 is YYDKDF (reference sequence). CDR3 size: 15 residues. Here the CDR3 reads CATSRGRDRGDGYTF. For the CDR3, the DNA is TGTGCCACCAGCAGAGGACGGGACAGGGGGGATGGCTACACCTTC.

The chain has TRBV9 and TRBJ2-2; 13 bases are a match to TRBD2. The CDR3 contains 17 residues. V was pared by 4 bases and J by 6 bases, with 9 bases of the junction left unmatched. CDR1 and CDR2 from the germline V gene are SGDLS and YYNGEE. The DNA of the CDR3 is TGTGCCAGCAGCAGCGGGACTAGCGGGATTATGGCCGGGGAGCTGTTTTTT. Its translation: CASSSGTSGIMAGELFF. Looking up the rest from reference TRBV9 and TRBJ2-2 gives the full variable domain: DSGVTQTPKHLITATGQRVTLRCSPRSGDLSVYWYQQSLDQGLQFLIQYYNGEERAKGNILERFSAQQFPDLHSELNLSSLELGDSALYFCASSSGTSGIMAGELFFGEGSRLTVL.

This rearrangement joins TRBV5-1 to TRBJ2-5, with 12 bases identical to TRBD2. The CDR3 is 14 amino acids. Germline loops: CDR1 SGHRS, CDR2 YFSETQ. J lost 4 bases, V lost 7 bases, and 5 bases had no gene match. Written as DNA, the CDR3 is TGCGCCAGCGCTAGCGGGAGGGGGGGAGAGACCCAGTACTTC. Translated, it gives CASASGRGGETQYF.

The chain couples TRBV5-6 to TRBJ2-3; the match to TRBD2 covers 11 bases. The length of the CDR3 is 16 residues. The germline CDR1 and CDR2 sequences are SGHDT and YYEEEE. Trimming took 4 bases from V and 5 from J; bases not matched to a gene: 9. Written as DNA, the CDR3 is TGTGCCAGCAGCCAGCGGCTAGCGGGAGGAGTAGATACGCAGTATTTT. Its protein product is CASSQRLAGGVDTQYF.

J is TRBJ1-1 and V is TRBV11-2; 9 bases align to TRBD1. V trimming: 5 bases; J trimming: 6 bases; junction bases outside the gene matches: 10. The CDR3 extends over 15 amino acids. CDR1 and CDR2 (germline): SGHAT, FQNNGV. The CDR3: CASSHVLGTGSEAFF. CDR3 DNA: TGTGCCAGCAGCCATGTTCTCGGGACAGGGTCTGAAGCTTTCTTT.

The rearrangement uses TRBV19 and TRBJ2-7; 7 nucleotides agree with TRBD1. V was clipped by 1 base and J by 3 bases; unmatched bases: 12. The CDR3 is made up of 17 amino acids. Germline CDR1 is LNHDA and CDR2 is SQIVND (reference sequence). The CDR3 loop is CASSIALSLTGFYEQYF. The CDR3 DNA reads TGTGCCAGTAGTATAGCGCTTTCTCTGACAGGGTTCTACGAGCAGTACTTC.

V gene TRBV28 combines with J gene TRBJ1-2; 10 bases match TRBD1. The junction had 6 bases not matched to a gene; V was cut back by 4 bases and J by 7 bases. Germline assignment: CDR1 MDHEN and CDR2 SYDVKM. The CDR3 has 14 amino acids. CDR3 nucleotides: TGTGCCAGCAGTTCGGGACAGGGGCGAAGTGGCTACACCTTC. Translation: CASSSGQGRSGYTF.

The chain joins TRBV14 to TRBJ1-3, with D possibly matching TRBD1 (6 bases). The germline CDR1 and CDR2 sequences are SGHDN and FVKESK. There are 17 residues in the CDR3. Trimming shortened V by 4 bases and J by 0 bases, and 16 bases separated the two germline ends. CDR3 in DNA: TGTGCCAGCAGCCCCCTCGACAGGATGTTCTCTGGAAACACCATATATTTT. Its translation: CASSPLDRMFSGNTIYF.

The V gene is TRBV18, the J gene TRBJ1-1, with a weak D call TRBD1 (5 bases). The V end was cut by 5 bases, the J end by 5 bases, with 21 bases between. Germline V lookup: CDR1 KGHSH, CDR2 LQKENI. The CDR3 consists of 16 residues. CDR3 residues: CASSITTVGLGTEAFF. Written as DNA, the CDR3 is TGTGCCAGCTCAATAACGACAGTGGGGTTAGGTACTGAAGCTTTCTTT.

The V call is TRBV5-6, the J call TRBJ2-2, with TRBD2 identical over 9 bases. The junction had 20 bases not matched to a gene; V was cut back by 4 bases and J by 7 bases. Germline V CDR1 and CDR2: SGHDT, YYEEEE. CDR3 length: 19 amino acids. The chain's CDR3 is CASSPLQTIAGGQSGELFF. The DNA of the CDR3 is TGTGCCAGCAGCCCCCTCCAAACTATCGCGGGGGGGCAAAGCGGGGAGCTGTTTTTT.

Points on this clone: The same CDR3 arises from other DNA sequences in this sample as well. The genes are TRBV18 and TRBJ1-4, with 8 bases fitting TRBD1. Trimming at V came to 3 bases and at J to 4 bases, leaving 4 bases not matched to a gene. From germline, CDR1 is KGHSH and CDR2 LQKENI. The CDR3 extends over 15 amino acids. The CDR3 sequence: CASSPRTGNNEKLFF. The DNA for the CDR3 is TGTGCCAGCTCACCGAGGACAGGGAATAATGAAAAACTGTTTTTT.

This chain links TRBV7-2 with TRBJ1-1; TRBD1 matches 8 bases. CDR3 length: 16 residues. Unmatched junction bases numbered 7, after V lost 4 bases and J lost 0 bases. The germline V gene has CDR1 SGHTA and CDR2 FQGNSA. The CDR3 region is CASSSRTGSLNTEAFF. The CDR3 nucleotides are TGTGCCAGCAGCTCCCGGACAGGGTCGCTGAACACTGAAGCTTTCTTT. The complete variable domain, with remaining parts taken from reference TRBV7-2 and TRBJ1-1, reads GAGVSQSPSNKVTEKGKDVELRCDPISGHTALYWYRQSLGQGLEFLIYFQGNSAPDKSGLPSDRFSAERTGGSVSTLTIQRTQQEDSAVYLCASSSRTGSLNTEAFFGQGTRLTVV.

The chain joins TRBV7-9 to TRBJ1-4, with unresolved D. The germline V gene has CDR1 SEHNR and CDR2 FQNEAQ (reference sequence). CDR3 length equals 16 residues. Trimming pared 3 bases from V and 0 bases from J, leaving 11 bases between. The DNA for the CDR3 is TGTGCCAGCAGCTTCGGGTCACTCGCAACTAATGAAAAACTGTTTTTT. Translation: CASSFGSLATNEKLFF.

The gene calls are TRBV9 and TRBJ2-7, with TRBD1 matching 7 bases. Germline CDR1 and CDR2: SGDLS and YYNGEE. There are 14 residues in the CDR3. J gave up 2 bases and V 3 bases, and 5 bases lay outside the gene matches. The CDR3 sequence: CASSAPGQPYEQYF. CDR3 coding DNA: TGTGCCAGCAGCGCACCGGGACAGCCCTACGAGCAGTACTTC.

CDR3 sequence: CASSLGDYQDTQFF. The CDR3 DNA sequence: TGTGCCAGCAGCTTGGGGGACTATCAAGACACGCAGTTCTTC. V gene TRBV5-4 combines with J gene TRBJ2-1; 7 bases map to TRBD2. CDR1 is SGHNT and CDR2 is YYREEE in the germline V gene (reference sequence). The CDR3 has 14 residues. V dropped 0 bases and J dropped 12; count of bases not matched to a gene: 9.